The 29 T cell receptor beta chains listed next were all sequenced from one sample in a study of cytomegalovirus exposure and HLA in healthy donors. The PCR ran on 60 Vbeta and 13 Jbeta primers. Profiled with immunoSEQ multiplex PCR; TCRdb holds only in-frame clones, not every one. The sample data list approximately 70,000 clones. Source material: PBMCs. These receptors were collected from a female donor in good health and CMV-seropositive.

The chain uses TRBV5-6 and TRBJ1-2; perhaps TRBD1 as D (6 bases). CDR1 and CDR2 from the germline V gene are SGHDT and YYEEEE. Trimming shortened V by 0 bases and J by 7 bases, and 13 bases separated the two germline ends. The CDR3 is made up of 14 amino acids. The CDR3, as DNA: TGTGCCAGCAGCTTGGCTCAGGGGCTTGGTGGCTACACCTTC. As protein: CASSLAQGLGGYTF.

The rearrangement uses TRBV18 and TRBJ2-2; 8 bases map to TRBD1. The V gene end was trimmed by 1 base and the J gene end by 0 bases; junction bases not matched to a gene: 1. The length of the CDR3 is 16 residues. Germline values: CDR1 KGHSH, CDR2 LQKENI. The CDR3 DNA is TGTGCCAGCTCACCACTGGGACAGGCGAACACCGGGGAGCTGTTTTTT. Residues: CASSPLGQANTGELFF.

The chain joins TRBV18 to TRBJ2-6; no firm D call. The length of the CDR3 is 17 residues. V was pared by 1 base and J by 0 bases, with 10 bases between. The germline gives CDR1 KGHSH, CDR2 LQKENI. In nucleotides, the CDR3 is TGTGCCAGCTCACCACTTTCGGGTCCCTCTGGGGCCAACGTCCTGACTTTC. It codes for CASSPLSGPSGANVLTF.

The rearrangement uses TRBV5-1 and TRBJ2-5, with 10 bases lining up with TRBD2. The CDR3 sequence is 15 residues long. Germline V gene lookup returns CDR1 SGHRS and CDR2 YFSETQ. J was trimmed by 7 bases and V by 2 bases; bases with no gene match: 8. The CDR3 bases are TGCGCCAGCAGCTTAGGAGCGGGGGGGCCCGGGACCCAGTACTTC. Encoded protein: CASSLGAGGPGTQYF. The full variable domain, completed using reference TRBV5-1 and TRBJ2-5, is KAGVTQTPRYLIKTRGQQVTLSCSPISGHRSVSWYQQTPGQGLQFLFEYFSETQRNKGNFPGRFSGRQFSNSRSEMNVSTLELGDSALYLCASSLGAGGPGTQYFGPGTRLLVL.

The rearrangement joins TRBV29-1 to TRBJ1-1, with TRBD1 matching 7 bases. The CDR3 runs to 13 residues. After removal of 7 bases from V and 0 bases from J, the junction contained 5 bases not matched to a gene. Germline loops: CDR1 SQVTM, CDR2 ANQGSEA. The CDR3 here is CSAGTDLNTEAFF. The CDR3 DNA reads TGCAGCGCTGGGACAGACTTGAACACTGAAGCTTTCTTT.

The gene calls are TRBV10-3 and TRBJ2-5; the D gene is possibly TRBD2 (5 bases). This CDR3 comprises 13 residues. Trimming took off 4 bases at V and 4 bases at J, with 10 bases between the two ends. The V gene's germline CDR1 is ENHRY and CDR2 SYGVKD. As DNA, the CDR3 is TGTGCCATCAGTGGGACTCCCTCAGAGACCCAGTACTTC. Amino acid sequence: CAISGTPSETQYF.

The J gene is TRBJ1-2, the V gene TRBV19, with TRBD1 identical over 7 bases. Germline-derived CDR1 and CDR2 are LNHDA and SQIVND (reference sequence). The V segment lost 5 bases and the J segment 7 bases; nucleotides outside the gene matches: 7. This CDR3 region has 13 residues. The CDR3 sequence: CASSPPGGGGYTF. The CDR3 DNA is TGTGCCAGTAGTCCTCCAGGGGGAGGTGGCTACACCTTC.

The J gene is TRBJ2-1, the V gene TRBV19; 8 bases align to TRBD1. V shed 4 bases, J shed 9 bases, and the junction held 8 bases outside the gene matches. The CDR3 runs to 14 residues. CDR1 and CDR2 from the germline V gene are LNHDA and SQIVND (reference sequence). CDR3 region: CASSSDRGEGEQFF. Written as DNA, the CDR3 is TGTGCCAGTAGTAGCGACAGGGGAGAGGGTGAGCAGTTCTTC.

The chain carries TRBV7-9 and TRBJ1-1, with D possibly matching TRBD1 (6 bases). The CDR3 contains 14 residues. Germline V gene lookup returns CDR1 SEHNR and CDR2 FQNEAQ (reference sequence). V was clipped by 3 bases and J by 0 bases, with 8 bases between them. The CDR3 loop reads CASSFGTLNTEAFF. The CDR3 DNA is TGTGCCAGCAGCTTTGGGACACTGAACACTGAAGCTTTCTTT.

This chain joins TRBV4-1 and TRBJ2-1; D might be TRBD2 (5 bases). The CDR3 loop spans 15 amino acids. Germline V gene sequence: CDR1 MGHRA, CDR2 YSYEKL. V lost 0 bases, J lost 3 bases, and 9 bases lay in between. The CDR3 DNA is TGCGCCAGCAGCCAAGATACAGCGGTCTACAATGAGCAGTTCTTC. This encodes CASSQDTAVYNEQFF.

The rearrangement uses TRBV5-1 and TRBJ2-3; 9 nucleotides agree with TRBD1. CDR1 and CDR2 from the germline V gene are SGHRS and YFSETQ. This CDR3 is built from 15 residues. V was clipped by 5 bases and J by 3 bases; unmatched bases: 7. CDR3 amino acids: CASSRTGVQTDTQYF. CDR3 coding DNA: TGCGCCAGCAGTAGGACAGGGGTACAGACAGATACGCAGTATTTT. The full variable domain, completed using reference TRBV5-1 and TRBJ2-3, is KAGVTQTPRYLIKTRGQQVTLSCSPISGHRSVSWYQQTPGQGLQFLFEYFSETQRNKGNFPGRFSGRQFSNSRSEMNVSTLELGDSALYLCASSRTGVQTDTQYFGPGTRLTVL.

The rearrangement uses TRBV28 and TRBJ1-4; no firm D call. Deletions cut 3 bases from V and 3 bases from J, with 8 bases between. Germline V gene sequence: CDR1 MDHEN, CDR2 SYDVKM. CDR3 length: 14 amino acids. The CDR3 sequence is CASSFLASNEKLFF. The CDR3 nucleotides are TGTGCCAGCAGTTTTCTCGCGTCTAATGAAAAACTGTTTTTT.

This rearrangement joins TRBV10-2 to TRBJ2-1; TRBD1 is a possible D gene (5 bases). Germline lookup yields CDR1 WSHSY and CDR2 SAAADI. The V end was cut by 3 bases, the J end by 0 bases, with 9 bases between. The CDR3 is made up of 15 amino acids. Here the CDR3 DNA reads TGCGCCAGCAGTGATAGGGGCCGCTCCTACAATGAGCAGTTCTTC. Translating gives CASSDRGRSYNEQFF.

The gene calls are TRBV4-1 and TRBJ2-5; 9 nucleotides line up with TRBD1. With 4 bases clipped from V and 4 bases from J, the junction kept 1 base outside the gene matches. The CDR3 has 13 amino acids. Germline values: CDR1 MGHRA, CDR2 YSYEKL. The CDR3 sequence is CASSRTGAETQYF. The CDR3 DNA reads TGCGCCAGCAGCCGGACAGGGGCAGAGACCCAGTACTTC.

The chain's CDR3 is CASSPQGATNQPQHF. DNA for the CDR3: TGTGCCAGCTCACCCCAGGGGGCGACCAATCAGCCCCAGCATTTT. V gene TRBV18 combines with J gene TRBJ1-5; 8 bases agree with TRBD1. J lost 3 bases, V lost 3 bases, and 4 bases had no gene match. This CDR3 region has 15 residues. Germline CDR1 reads KGHSH; CDR2 reads LQKENI.

This chain connects TRBV6-5 to TRBJ2-5; 8 nucleotides line up with TRBD1. V dropped 6 bases and J dropped 5; count of bases not matched to a gene: 5. The V gene's germline CDR1 is MNHEY and CDR2 SVGAGI. The CDR3 is 13 amino acids. This CDR3 reads CASRQGVPETQYF. For the CDR3, the DNA is TGTGCCAGCAGACAGGGGGTCCCTGAGACCCAGTACTTC.

V gene TRBV7-2 combines with J gene TRBJ1-5, with D uncertain. V lost 0 bases, J lost 2 bases, and 8 bases lay in between. CDR3 length: 15 amino acids. CDR1 and CDR2 (germline): SGHTA, FQGNSA. The CDR3 coding sequence is TGTGCCAGCAGCTTAGCACCGGGTGGCAATCAGCCCCAGCATTTT. Translation: CASSLAPGGNQPQHF.

V gene TRBV18 combines with J gene TRBJ1-1; D may be TRBD1 (6 bases). The CDR3 runs to 14 residues. Germline CDR1 KGHSH, CDR2 LQKENI. The V end lost 2 bases, the J end lost 2 bases, and 9 bases lay between the germline ends. The CDR3 is CASSPRDINTEAFF. The CDR3 DNA reads as TGTGCCAGCTCACCAAGGGACATTAACACTGAAGCTTTCTTT.

This sequence joins TRBV28 and TRBJ2-7; 9 bases fit TRBD1. The germline V gene encodes CDR1 MDHEN and CDR2 SYDVKM. CDR3 length equals 16 residues. Trimming at V came to 6 bases and at J to 8 bases, leaving 17 bases not matched to a gene. CDR3 residues: CASSDPQGARGIQQYF. CDR3 coding DNA: TGTGCCAGCAGCGACCCACAGGGGGCCCGTGGTATTCAGCAGTACTTC.

V usage is TRBV19 and J usage is TRBJ2-5, with D possibly TRBD1 on 6 matching bases. This CDR3 contains 13 residues. Trimming left V 6 bases short and J 1 base short, with 9 bases between. Germline CDR1 is LNHDA and CDR2 is SQIVND (reference sequence). CDR3 DNA: TGTGCCAGTAGGTTACAGGGCCAAGAGACCCAGTACTTC. Protein product: CASRLQGQETQYF.

J is TRBJ1-5 and V is TRBV28, with unresolved D. Germline assignment: CDR1 MDHEN and CDR2 SYDVKM. Trimming removed 6 bases at V and 0 bases at J, with 15 bases between. There are 16 residues in the CDR3. The CDR3 region has the DNA TGTGCCAGCAGCCCTCCCCGCACTTATAGCAATCAGCCCCAGCATTTT. The encoded protein is CASSPPRTYSNQPQHF.

V usage is TRBV6-5 and J usage is TRBJ1-1; D is perhaps TRBD1 (5 bases). The CDR3 totals 15 residues. Germline loops: CDR1 MNHEY, CDR2 SVGAGI. V lost 0 bases and J 6 bases, leaving 14 bases between the germline ends. The CDR3 bases are TGTGCCAGCAGTTACTCGACGGGGGGAATTGCTGAAGCTTTCTTT. Residues: CASSYSTGGIAEAFF.

V usage is TRBV29-1 and J usage is TRBJ2-6, with D tentatively TRBD1 (5 bases). Germline-derived CDR1 and CDR2 are SQVTM and ANQGSEA. Trimming left V 2 bases short and J 0 bases short, with 8 bases between. The CDR3 extends over 15 amino acids. CDR3 nucleotide sequence: TGCAGCGTTGAACAGGGAATCTCTGGGGCCAACGTCCTGACTTTC. This encodes CSVEQGISGANVLTF.

In DNA, the CDR3 is TGTGCCAGCAGCTGGGCCGGTCAAGCTGGAAACACCATATATTTT. Translation: CASSWAGQAGNTIYF. The rearrangement links TRBV5-8 to TRBJ1-3; no clear D gene. Germline CDR1 reads SGHTS; CDR2 reads YDEGEE. CDR3 length: 15 residues. V lost 3 bases and J 2 bases, leaving 12 bases between the germline ends.

Note on this clone: One end of the junction varies from germline; a read error may be responsible. J is TRBJ2-1 and V is TRBV7-7, with 10 bases that match TRBD2. CDR1 is SSHAT and CDR2 is FNYEAQ in the germline V gene (reference sequence). The CDR3 runs 15 residues. The CDR3 DNA sequence: TGTGCTAGCAGCTTAGTTCCTAGCGGGAGTAATGAGCAGTTCTTC. It codes for CASSLVPSGSNEQFF. Together with reference TRBV7-7 and TRBJ2-1, the CDR3 gives the full variable domain: GAGVSQSPRYKVTKRGQDVTLRCDPISSHATLYWYQQALGQGPEFLTYFNYEAQPDKSGLPSDRFSAERPEGSISTLTIQRTEQRDSAMYRCASSLVPSGSNEQFFGPGTRLTVL.

Comments on this clone: The sample carries other DNA sequences with the same CDR3. This sequence joins TRBV18 and TRBJ1-5; D unclear. The V end was cut by 6 bases, the J end by 5 bases, with 11 bases between. CDR1 and CDR2 (germline): KGHSH, LQKENI. The CDR3 contains 13 residues. In DNA form, the CDR3 reads TGTGCCAGCTCCCCAGCCCTAGATCAGCCCCAGCATTTT. It is translated as CASSPALDQPQHF.

V and J are TRBV11-2 and TRBJ2-2; D may be TRBD2 (5 bases). V lost 7 bases, J lost 0 bases, and 24 bases lay in between. Germline-derived CDR1 and CDR2 are SGHAT and FQNNGV. This CDR3 contains 19 residues. As DNA, the CDR3 is TGTGCCAGCACCCTCCTCGGCGGGTACTTTAAGTCGAACACCGGGGAGCTGTTTTTT. Translated, it gives CASTLLGGYFKSNTGELFF.

The rearrangement joins TRBV7-9 to TRBJ2-2; tentative D call: TRBD1 (6 bases). V was pared by 5 bases and J by 1 base, with 11 bases between. Germline CDR1 is SEHNR and CDR2 is FQNEAQ (reference sequence). The CDR3 spans 15 residues. The CDR3 sequence: CASSLGTLNTGELFF. The CDR3 DNA reads as TGTGCCAGCAGCCTGGGGACATTGAACACCGGGGAGCTGTTTTTT.

The DNA of the CDR3 is TGTGCCAGCAGTTCTCAGGGACAGGGAGCCTATGGCTACACCTTC. Amino acid sequence: CASSSQGQGAYGYTF. V usage is TRBV6-1 and J usage is TRBJ1-2; 9 nucleotides line up with TRBD1. The CDR3 is 15 amino acids. The germline gives CDR1 MNHNS, CDR2 SASEGT. V was pared by 5 bases and J by 4 bases, with 8 bases of the junction left unmatched.